This is a list of T cell receptor beta chains from one sample in a study of shared clonotypes between healthy human individuals. TCRdb's copy holds only in-frame clones and misses some; the assay was immunoSEQ multiplex PCR. The table lists some 2 million clones, over 85% of them singletons. Sequences were obtained from naive CD8+ T cells sorted from blood. These TCRs come from a man aged 18 to 30 in good health. Both conserved end residues are part of each CDR3. The D gene is left open where the match is weak. Part of the rows lack a size; the others show once, few, many or a class for expanded clones.

V gene	D gene	J gene	clone size	CDR3 DNA	CDR3 protein
TRBV7-7	-	TRBJ2-5	once	TGTGCTAGCAGCTCGCCCCACCTACAGGGACGGGAGACCCAGTACTTC	CASSSPHLQGRETQYF
TRBV29-1	TRBD1	TRBJ1-1	-	TGCAGCGTCGATACTCGACAGGGACACATGAACACTGAAGCTTTCTTT	CSVDTRQGHMNTEAFF
TRBV27	-	TRBJ1-1	-	TGTGCCAGCAGTACCCAGGGAGGTGAAGCTTTCTTT	CASSTQGGEAFF
TRBV7-9	TRBD2	TRBJ2-2	-	TGTGCCAGCCAAAGGCAGGGACTAGCGGGAGATAAAACCGGGGAGCTGTTTTTT	CASQRQGLAGDKTGELFF
TRBV7-8	-	TRBJ2-7	-	TGTGCCAGCAGCTTAGAGACCGGGACCCCCGGCGCCGAGCAGTACTTC	CASSLETGTPGAEQYF
TRBV2	-	TRBJ2-7	-	TGTGCCAGCAGTGATCAGGGTCGCTCCTACGAGCAGTACTTC	CASSDQGRSYEQYF
TRBV6-6	TRBD2	TRBJ2-7	-	TGTGCCAGCGGTGGAACTAGCGATAACTACGAGCAGTACTTC	CASGGTSDNYEQYF
TRBV28	-	TRBJ1-4	-	TGTGCCAGCAGCCGAGTCTCCTCGCTCGCAACTAATGAAAAACTGTTTTTT	CASSRVSSLATNEKLFF
TRBV30	-	TRBJ1-2	-	TGTGCCTGGTACCGACAGGAGGAGGCTAACTATGGCTACACCTTC	CAWYRQEEANYGYTF
TRBV5-1	TRBD1	TRBJ1-2	-	TGCGCCAGCAGCGATTCCGACGTTACAGGGGACTATGGCTACACCTTC	CASSDSDVTGDYGYTF
TRBV27	-	TRBJ2-7	-	TGTGCCAGCAGTTTATTAGGAGGGACCGGCCCCAGCGAGCAGTACTTC	CASSLLGGTGPSEQYF
TRBV6-1	TRBD2	TRBJ2-1	-	TGTGCCAGCATACTAGCGGGGGGCTACAATGAGCAGTTCTTC	CASILAGGYNEQFF
TRBV4-1	-	TRBJ1-1	-	TGCGCCAGCAGCCAAGAGGAGGCGGAGGCTGAAGGCACTGAAGCTTTCTTT	CASSQEEAEAEGTEAFF
TRBV9	-	TRBJ2-3	-	TGTGCCAGCAGCGTGGAGGGATACCCAGATACGCAGTATTTT	CASSVEGYPDTQYF
TRBV5-1	-	TRBJ1-1	-	TGCGCCAGCAGCTTGGCCCCCGGGACCGTGAACACTGAAGCTTTCTTT	CASSLAPGTVNTEAFF
TRBV6-5	-	TRBJ2-1	-	TGTGCCAGCAGTTACTCACAGGGAAACAATGAGCAGTTCTTC	CASSYSQGNNEQFF
TRBV6-5	TRBD1	TRBJ2-2	-	TGTGCCAGCCAGACAGGGGATGCCACCGGGGAGCTGTTTTTT	CASQTGDATGELFF
TRBV14	-	TRBJ1-1	once	TGTGCCAGCAGCCTTACGAACACTGAAGCTTTCTTT	CASSLTNTEAFF
TRBV21-1	-	TRBJ2-5	-	TGTGCCACATACCGGGCGGGGCAAGAGACCCAGTACTTC	CATYRAGQETQYF